This T cell receptor beta chain originates from a study of blood T cells in healthy people across ages. In the case of this clonotype: Antigen: not known.

Study-wide findings and caveats: Strong correlation was found linking TCR beta diversity to naive T cell percentage.

This CDR3 comprises 17 residues. In germline, CDR1 is SEHNR, CDR2 FQNEAQ (reference sequence). V trimming: 5 bases; J trimming: 1 base; junction bases outside the gene matches: 12. A second about 7 to 12 cycle PCR used barcoded and J-beta primers. TCRdb processed the 5' RACE reads anew with MiXCR; each CDR3 protein has one entry. The sample holds roughly 900,000 distinct CDR3 sequences, under 50% seen once. Sequencing used blood. The chain employs TRBV7-9 and TRBJ2-3; 7 positions match TRBD2. This TCR was sampled from a man aged 30 to 39 in good health. The CDR3 DNA sequence: TGTGCCAGCAGCCCCTGGGAGGGGCAGGTCGGCACAGATACGCAGTATTTT. Translated, it gives CASSPWEGQVGTDTQYF.